The 3 T cell receptor beta chains below were found in one sample sequenced in a study of T cells after yellow fever vaccination. TCRdb analysed the 5' RACE reads with MiXCR anew, one entry per CDR3 protein. The profile shows hundreds of thousands of distinct CDR3 sequences, approximately 3.9% of them singletons. The sample in question was PBMCs, obtained on the day of the yellow fever booster vaccination. These receptor sequences come from a man between 18 and 29 years old who received the YFV17D yellow fever vaccine.

The gene calls are TRBV19 and TRBJ1-5, with D unresolved. The CDR3 spans 14 residues. V was cut by 3 bases and J by 5 bases, with 11 bases left in between. Germline V lookup: CDR1 LNHDA, CDR2 SQIVND (reference sequence). CDR3 nucleotides: TGTGCCAGTAGTATGTCGAGGGTGGATCAGCCCCAGCATTTT. Translated, it gives CASSMSRVDQPQHF.

This clonotype has just a few counts. This chain uses TRBV24-1 with TRBJ2-2, with D hard to call. Trimming took 1 base from V and 0 from J, leaving 5 bases between them. The CDR3 has 15 amino acids. CDR1 and CDR2 from the germline V gene are KGHDR and SFDVKD. This CDR3 is CATSDFDTNTGELFF. The DNA for the CDR3 is TGTGCCACCAGTGATTTTGACACGAACACCGGGGAGCTGTTTTTT.

This clonotype occurred many times. The chain recombines TRBV2 with TRBJ2-5, with a weak D call TRBD2 (5 bases). CDR3 length: 13 amino acids. V lost 7 bases, J lost 3 bases, and 12 bases lay in between. Germline lookup yields CDR1 SNHLY and CDR2 FYNNEI. The CDR3 DNA reads TGTGCCAGCACCCCGGAGGTTGAAGAGACCCAGTACTTC. Translation: CASTPEVEETQYF.